A single T cell receptor beta chain is shown here with its context. This specimen comes from a study of OX40 agonist ivuxolimab in advanced cancers. The V and J ends lost 4 bases and 2 bases respectively, with 15 bases between them. CDR1 LNHDA and CDR2 SQIVND come from the germline V gene (reference sequence). CDR3 size: 15 residues. The sampling schedule covered blood at baseline, cycle 4 day 1, and cycle 7 day 1. Sequencing used immunoSEQ multiplex PCR; TCRdb keeps in-frame clones, though not all of them. The repertoire holds about 77,000 clones, with roughly 90% as singletons. The gene calls are TRBV19 and TRBJ2-7; possible D gene TRBD1, 5 bases. The receptor was isolated from an adult with an advanced solid tumor such as melanoma, head and neck, liver or kidney cancer. The specimen comprised CD4+ or CD8+ T cells sorted from blood, sampled in a trial of the OX40 agonist ivuxolimab. CDR3 bases: TGTGCCAGTAGTAGGGGCCAGGGCCGAACCTACGAGCAGTACTTC. Amino acids: CASSRGQGRTYEQYF.